Following are 32 T cell receptor beta chains from one sample sequenced in a study of blood T cell repertoires in COVID-19. Assay: immunoSEQ multiplex PCR; the TCRdb copy retains only in-frame clones and omits some. The sample includes over 65,000 clones, around four fifths seen only once; the top ten take about 20%. Sequences were obtained from peripheral blood. Receptor source: a man at least 80 years old with active or convalescent COVID-19.

The CDR3 region has the DNA TGTGCCAGCAGCGGACCGGGACACACACCAGGGGATACGCAGTATTTT. This translates into CASSGPGHTPGDTQYF. The rearrangement links TRBV5-5 to TRBJ2-3, with D maybe TRBD1 (6 bases). Germline values: CDR1 SGHKS, CDR2 YYEKEE (reference sequence). Between the trimmed V and J ends, which lost 4 bases and 6 bases, there was a span of 21 bases. The CDR3 is 16 amino acids.

The rearrangement uses TRBV6-4 and TRBJ1-1, with D possibly TRBD1 on 5 matching bases. Trimming shortened V by 5 bases and J by 1 base, and 8 bases separated the two germline ends. The CDR3 consists of 13 residues. Germline-derived CDR1 and CDR2 are MRHNA and SNTAGT. CDR3 sequence: CASSIRENTEAFF. In nucleotides, the CDR3 is TGTGCCAGCAGTATCAGGGAGAACACTGAAGCTTTCTTT.

This clone was recorded once. The chain has TRBV5-1 and TRBJ1-4; D uncertain. The CDR3 length is 14 residues. CDR1 and CDR2 from the germline V gene are SGHRS and YFSETQ. V lost 2 bases to trimming and J lost 5 bases, with 10 bases between them. This chain's CDR3 is CASSFNGQNEKLFF. The DNA for the CDR3 is TGCGCCAGCAGCTTCAATGGCCAGAATGAAAAACTGTTTTTT.

This clone was seen only a few times. The chain carries TRBV2 and TRBJ1-3; D not certain. The CDR3 length is 15 residues. Deletions cut 6 bases from V and 0 bases from J, with 12 bases between. In germline, CDR1 is SNHLY, CDR2 FYNNEI. For the CDR3, the DNA is TGTGCCAGCAGCGTCAACCGGGACTCTGGAAACACCATATATTTT. Translation: CASSVNRDSGNTIYF.

This chain joins TRBV5-6 and TRBJ2-2; TRBD2 agrees at 12 bases. The V gene's germline CDR1 is SGHDT and CDR2 YYEEEE. V trimming: 2 bases; J trimming: 1 base; junction bases outside the gene matches: 9. The CDR3 sequence is 19 residues long. CDR3 in DNA: TGTGCCAGCAGCTTACCGGGACTAGCGGGCTTTTGGAACACCGGGGAGCTGTTTTTT. The encoded protein is CASSLPGLAGFWNTGELFF.

V is TRBV9 and J is TRBJ1-5; 10 nucleotides align to TRBD1. The CDR3 has 16 residues. Germline lookup yields CDR1 SGDLS and CDR2 YYNGEE. Trimming took 3 bases from V and 6 from J; bases not matched to a gene: 9. The CDR3 bases are TGTGCCAGCAGCGCCACGTCCGGGACAGGGGCTCAGCCCCAGCATTTT. Its translation: CASSATSGTGAQPQHF.

The V gene is TRBV2, the J gene TRBJ1-5; perhaps TRBD1 as D (5 bases). V was pared by 9 bases and J by 0 bases, with 18 bases between. In germline, CDR1 is SNHLY, CDR2 FYNNEI. The CDR3 is 16 residues long. CDR3 bases: TGTGCCAGTCGGCGGGGCCGAAGCAATAGCAATCAGCCCCAGCATTTT. Translation gives CASRRGRSNSNQPQHF.

V is TRBV11-3 and J is TRBJ2-3; no definite D call. The V and J ends lost 1 base and 6 bases respectively, with 5 bases between them. Germline V CDR1 and CDR2: SGHNT, YENEEA. CDR3 length: 12 amino acids. CDR3 sequence reads: CASSLARDTQYF. CDR3 DNA: TGTGCCAGCAGCTTAGCCCGGGATACGCAGTATTTT.

This chain connects TRBV2 to TRBJ2-1, with 7 bases fitting TRBD2. The V gene end was trimmed by 7 bases and the J gene end by 8 bases; junction bases not matched to a gene: 5. Germline loops: CDR1 SNHLY, CDR2 FYNNEI. The CDR3 totals 12 residues. For the CDR3, the DNA is TGTGCCAGCAACGGACTAGACTATGAGCAGTTCTTC. It yields the protein CASNGLDYEQFF.

This chain joins TRBV21-1 and TRBJ2-7; the DNA was not compared with TRBD1, the D call given in the table. TRBV21-1 is noted as a pseudogene. This CDR3 comprises 17 residues. Here the CDR3 DNA reads TGTGCCAGCAGCTCCAACCCGGGACAGGGACGAACCTACGAGCAGTACGTC. Residues: CASSSNPGQGRTYEQYV.

The rearrangement joins TRBV1 to TRBJ2-3; the table's D call of TRBD2 was not tested on the DNA. TRBV1 constitutes a pseudogene. The CDR3 spans 18 residues. The CDR3 spells CTSSQKGEGCGILDTQYF. DNA of the CDR3: TGCACCAGCAGCCAGAAGGGGGAGGGTTGTGGAATTTTGGATACGCAGTATTTT.

This clone came up once. The chain has TRBV4-1 and TRBJ1-2, with 11 bases identical to TRBD1. There are 15 residues in the CDR3. CDR1 MGHRA and CDR2 YSYEKL come from the germline V gene. Trimming removed 4 bases from V and 2 bases from J; junction bases left unmatched: 3. CDR3 residues: CASSPGQGVNYGYTF. CDR3 sequence (DNA): TGCGCCAGCAGCCCGGGACAGGGGGTCAACTATGGCTACACCTTC.

This clone was recorded once. V gene TRBV24-1 combines with J gene TRBJ1-2; D ambiguous. The germline V and J ends were trimmed by 3 bases and 7 bases, with 17 bases remaining between them. Per germline, CDR1 KGHDR and CDR2 SFDVKD. The CDR3 sequence is 15 residues long. Here the CDR3 reads CATSDPRTVSAGYTF. The DNA for the CDR3 is TGTGCCACCAGTGATCCCCGCACGGTGTCCGCTGGCTACACCTTC.

J is TRBJ2-5 and V is TRBV5-1, with 13 bases matching TRBD2. Germline V gene sequence: CDR1 SGHRS, CDR2 YFSETQ. V was clipped by 2 bases and J by 3 bases; unmatched bases: 1. The CDR3 spans 15 residues. CDR3 region: CASSLLAGGKETQYF. CDR3 sequence (DNA): TGCGCCAGCAGCTTACTAGCGGGAGGGAAAGAGACCCAGTACTTC.

This rearrangement joins TRBV7-6 to TRBJ2-7; TRBD2 might be the D (5 bases). The germline CDR1 and CDR2 sequences are SGHVS and FNYEAQ. This CDR3 region has 11 residues. V gave up 9 bases and J gave up 4 bases, with 10 bases separating them. The CDR3 DNA reads as TGTGCCAGGGCTCGGGGTTACGAGCAGTACGTC. Translating it yields CARARGYEQYV.

The table lists this clone with a few counts. The chain recombines TRBV29-1 with TRBJ2-5; TRBD1 might be the D (6 bases). V was cut by 4 bases and J by 5 bases, with 8 bases left in between. CDR1 SQVTM and CDR2 ANQGSEA come from the germline V gene. The CDR3 sequence is 11 residues long. In DNA form, the CDR3 reads TGCAGCGTTGTGGGGGCGGAGACCCAGTACTTC. Protein product: CSVVGAETQYF.

This clone was counted once. This chain links TRBV2 with TRBJ1-3, with D perhaps TRBD1 (6 bases). Germline V gene lookup returns CDR1 SNHLY and CDR2 FYNNEI. The CDR3 sequence is 14 residues long. Trimming removed 5 bases from V and 1 base from J, with 9 bases in between. This CDR3 is CASSQTGSGNTIYF. The CDR3 nucleotides are TGTGCCAGCAGTCAAACAGGGTCTGGAAACACCATATATTTT.

The chain recombines TRBV28 with TRBJ1-1, with 9 nucleotides matching TRBD1. Germline loops: CDR1 MDHEN, CDR2 SYDVKM. V shed 3 bases and J 4 bases; nucleotides not matched to a gene: 6. This CDR3 is built from 15 residues. This chain's CDR3 is CASSFLTGGFTEAFF. The CDR3 DNA is TGTGCCAGCAGTTTCCTGACAGGGGGGTTCACTGAAGCTTTCTTT. The full variable domain, its missing parts supplied by reference TRBV28 and TRBJ1-1, is DVKVTQSSRYLVKRTGEKVFLECVQDMDHENMFWYRQDPGLGLRLIYFSYDVKMKEKGDIPEGYSVSREKKERFSLILESASTNQTSMYLCASSFLTGGFTEAFFGQGTRLTVV.

V is TRBV11-2 and J is TRBJ1-2; no reliable D call. This CDR3 comprises 16 residues. Trimming cost V 0 bases and J 5 bases, with 16 bases left between them. Germline CDR1 is SGHAT and CDR2 is FQNNGV. CDR3 protein: CASSLDLAAGIYGYTF. For the CDR3, the DNA is TGTGCCAGCAGCTTAGATCTAGCGGCAGGCATTTATGGCTACACCTTC. Full variable domain (missing parts from reference TRBV11-2 and TRBJ1-2): EAGVAQSPRYKIIEKRQSVAFWCNPISGHATLYWYQQILGQGPKLLIQFQNNGVVDDSQLPKDRFSAERLKGVDSTLKIQPAKLEDSAVYLCASSLDLAAGIYGYTFGSGTRLTVV.

The rearrangement joins TRBV5-1 to TRBJ1-3, with D maybe TRBD1 (5 bases). CDR3 length equals 16 residues. Germline V gives CDR1 SGHRS, CDR2 YFSETQ. Trimming left V 1 base short and J 0 bases short, with 11 bases between. The CDR3 sequence: CASSLQGRSSGNTIYF. Here the CDR3 DNA reads TGCGCCAGCAGCTTGCAGGGCCGAAGCTCTGGAAACACCATATATTTT.

The V call is TRBV6-1, the J call TRBJ2-2; TRBD2 is a possible D gene (6 bases). The CDR3 runs 16 residues. Germline values: CDR1 MNHNS, CDR2 SASEGT. The germline V and J ends were trimmed by 4 bases and 6 bases, with 18 bases remaining between them. CDR3 bases: TGTGCCAGCAGTGGCCTAACAGCGGGCAGGTCCGGGGAGCTGTTTTTT. This gives the protein CASSGLTAGRSGELFF.

The rearrangement links TRBV5-1 to TRBJ2-1, with D perhaps matching TRBD2 (6 bases). This CDR3 contains 15 residues. Germline values: CDR1 SGHRS, CDR2 YFSETQ. The V end was cut by 2 bases, the J end by 4 bases, with 13 bases between. DNA for the CDR3: TGCGCCAGCAGCTTCGAACTAGCAGCTTACAATGAGCAGTTCTTC. Encoded protein: CASSFELAAYNEQFF.

The chain combines TRBV25-1 with TRBJ1-5, with D possibly TRBD1 on 5 matching bases. Deletions cut 4 bases from V and 1 base from J, with 11 bases between. Germline V CDR1 and CDR2: MGHDK, SYGVNS. The CDR3 sequence is 15 residues long. The CDR3, as DNA: TGTGCCAGCAGTGCGCCGGGGGGGAGCAATCAGCCCCAGCATTTT. Its protein is CASSAPGGSNQPQHF.

V and J are TRBV9 and TRBJ2-2, with 9 positions matching TRBD2. The CDR3 spans 18 residues. V lost 0 bases to trimming and J lost 4 bases; unmatched junction nucleotides: 10. Germline V gives CDR1 SGDLS, CDR2 YYNGEE. The CDR3 here is CASSVARSASGTTGELFF. The CDR3 DNA reads as TGTGCCAGCAGCGTAGCACGGTCGGCTAGCGGGACCACCGGGGAGCTGTTTTTT.

This rearrangement joins TRBV14 to TRBJ1-4; D remains ambiguous. Germline V gives CDR1 SGHDN, CDR2 FVKESK. This CDR3 has 16 residues. Trimming pared 1 base from V and 5 bases from J, leaving 14 bases between. The CDR3 DNA reads TGTGCCAGCAGCCAAGTCTCTCCAGGCACAAATGAAAAACTGTTTTTT. As protein: CASSQVSPGTNEKLFF.

A few counts support this clone. The chain carries TRBV11-2 and TRBJ1-4, with 7 bases identical to TRBD1. CDR3 length equals 14 residues. Germline V gives CDR1 SGHAT, CDR2 FQNNGV. The ends lost 4 bases at V and 7 bases at J; junction bases unmatched: 6. CDR3 loop: CASSSTGVAEKLFF. CDR3 DNA: TGTGCCAGCAGCTCAACAGGGGTGGCTGAAAAACTGTTTTTT. The variable domain in full, completed from reference TRBV11-2 and TRBJ1-4, reads EAGVAQSPRYKIIEKRQSVAFWCNPISGHATLYWYQQILGQGPKLLIQFQNNGVVDDSQLPKDRFSAERLKGVDSTLKIQPAKLEDSAVYLCASSSTGVAEKLFFGSGTQLSVL.

This chain joins TRBV25-1 and TRBJ1-4, with 7 bases lining up with TRBD1. Trimming cost V 2 bases and J 8 bases; bases outside gene matches: 5. The CDR3 spans 14 residues. The germline gives CDR1 MGHDK, CDR2 SYGVNS. The DNA of the CDR3 is TGTGCCAGCAGTGAACCACAGGGGAGGGAAAAACTGTTTTTT. As protein: CASSEPQGREKLFF.

The chain recombines TRBV6-6 with TRBJ1-6; D not certain. The CDR3 is 13 amino acids. V lost 11 bases and J 6 bases, leaving 14 bases between the germline ends. CDR1 is MNHNY, CDR2 SVGAGI, per germline (reference sequence). The CDR3 loop reads CALQKTPNSPLHF. The CDR3, as DNA: TGTGCCCTCCAGAAAACACCTAATTCACCCCTCCACTTT.

The rearrangement links TRBV5-1 to TRBJ1-1; 7 bases line up with TRBD1. This CDR3 comprises 13 residues. J gave up 1 base and V 3 bases, and 0 bases lay outside the gene matches. In germline, CDR1 is SGHRS, CDR2 YFSETQ. CDR3 DNA sequence: TGCGCCAGCAGCTGGGACAGGAACACTGAAGCTTTCTTT. It translates to CASSWDRNTEAFF. Together with reference TRBV5-1 and TRBJ1-1, the CDR3 gives the full variable domain: KAGVTQTPRYLIKTRGQQVTLSCSPISGHRSVSWYQQTPGQGLQFLFEYFSETQRNKGNFPGRFSGRQFSNSRSEMNVSTLELGDSALYLCASSWDRNTEAFFGQGTRLTVV.

The chain couples TRBV6-5 to TRBJ1-6; 7 bases line up with TRBD1. The V gene's germline CDR1 is MNHEY and CDR2 SVGAGI. The length of the CDR3 is 13 residues. V was pared by 8 bases and J by 6 bases, with 4 bases of the junction left unmatched. The CDR3 here is CASQRQGNSPLHF. The DNA for the CDR3 is TGTGCCAGCCAAAGACAGGGTAATTCACCCCTCCACTTT.

The genes are TRBV4-1 and TRBJ2-1; TRBD1 matches 7 bases. V was clipped by 5 bases and J by 7 bases; unmatched bases: 11. This CDR3 is 15 amino acids long. In germline, CDR1 is MGHRA, CDR2 YSYEKL. CDR3 sequence reads: CASSKRTGPGNEQFF. The CDR3 DNA reads as TGCGCCAGCAGCAAAAGGACAGGCCCGGGGAATGAGCAGTTCTTC.

The V call is TRBV5-1, the J call TRBJ2-1, with D possibly matching TRBD2 (6 bases). Germline V CDR1 and CDR2: SGHRS, YFSETQ. V was trimmed by 5 bases and J by 9 bases, leaving 24 bases between them. The CDR3 loop spans 16 amino acids. In DNA, the CDR3 is TGCGCCAGCAGTAGACCGGGACTCAGAAATCAGGGTGAGCAGTTCTTC. This gives the protein CASSRPGLRNQGEQFF.